The clone carrying this T cell receptor (beta chain) was counted a few times. What it recognizes is unknown. TCRdb fed the reads into MiXCR, producing one record per CDR3 protein. The table shows around 310,000 distinct CDR3 sequences, with just under 30% occurring only once. The data stem from a study of T cell repertoires in cytomegalovirus infection. The overall study: Both CMV infection and a matching HLA type were indicated by public TCR beta signatures. Study-level results: In two of eight donors, the top clonotype was HLA-C-restricted CMV-specific. Public TCR beta family frequency separated CMV-and-HLA carriers, including in an independent cohort.

The CDR3 has 15 residues. V was trimmed by 4 bases and J by 7 bases, leaving 19 bases between them. The chain couples TRBV12-3 or TRBV12-4 to TRBJ1-2; possible D gene TRBD1, 6 bases. The specimen was cultured PBMCs, collected from culture after CMV antigen stimulation. This clonotype was sampled from a human donor in good health (CMV status not recorded). Some clones in this sample may be carry-over from other donors' samples. The CDR3 reads CASSSQGLSGAGYTF. CDR3 nucleotides: TGTGCCAGCAGTTCGCAAGGGCTCTCAGGGGCTGGCTACACCTTC.